This T cell receptor (beta chain) was sequenced during a study of PD-1 and CTLA-4 blockade in melanoma. Sequencing used immunoSEQ multiplex PCR; TCRdb keeps in-frame clones, though not all of them. There are about 16,000 clones in the sample; less than 85% occur only once, and 14% lies in the top ten. The CDR3 sequence is 16 residues long. Germline CDR1 and CDR2: SGHDN and FVKESK. Between the trimmed V and J ends, which lost 4 bases and 4 bases, there was a span of 19 bases. The input for sequencing was CD8+ T cells from peripheral blood, taken from a patient given anti-PD-1 treatment. The clonotype originates from a human donor with melanoma. The chain recombines TRBV14 with TRBJ1-1; possible D gene TRBD1, 6 bases. CDR3 loop: CASSPWWGRSSTEAFF. The CDR3 DNA reads TGTGCCAGCAGCCCATGGTGGGGGCGAAGTAGCACTGAAGCTTTCTTT.